The 21 T cell receptor beta chains in this list originate from one sample, sequenced in a study of cytomegalovirus exposure and HLA in healthy donors. PCR amplification relied on 60 Vbeta primers (plus 13 Jbeta primers). The table came from immunoSEQ multiplex PCR; TCRdb's copy has only in-frame clones and leaves some out. The data hold around 190,000 clones, with roughly four fifths observed a single time. The source material was PBMCs. These receptors originate from a man aged 25 to 45 in good health and CMV-seronegative.

J is TRBJ2-2 and V is TRBV9, with D perhaps matching TRBD1 (5 bases). Per the germline V gene, CDR1 is SGDLS and CDR2 is YYNGEE. CDR3 length: 13 amino acids. Trimming stripped 3 bases from V and 8 bases from J, with 11 bases between. CDR3 nucleotides: TGTGCCAGCAGCGGCAGGGAATATGGGGAGCTGTTTTTT. This sequence encodes CASSGREYGELFF.

The chain is built from TRBV11-2 and TRBJ2-5; TRBD1 is a possible D gene (5 bases). Per germline, CDR1 SGHAT and CDR2 FQNNGV. Trimming removed 5 bases at V and 5 bases at J, with 12 bases between. The CDR3 length is 13 residues. DNA for the CDR3: TGTGCCAGCAGCAAACACAGGAGCGAGACCCAGTACTTC. As protein: CASSKHRSETQYF.

There are a few counts of this clone. This sequence joins TRBV28 and TRBJ1-5; 9 nucleotides line up with TRBD1. There are 15 residues in the CDR3. Germline CDR1 reads MDHEN; CDR2 reads SYDVKM. V shed 6 bases and J 0 bases; nucleotides not matched to a gene: 3. CDR3 residues: CASRPTGGSNQPQHF. In nucleotides, the CDR3 is TGTGCCAGCAGGCCGACAGGGGGTAGCAATCAGCCCCAGCATTTT.

V gene TRBV4-2 combines with J gene TRBJ2-1, with D unresolved. Trimming shortened V by 0 bases and J by 5 bases, and 11 bases separated the two germline ends. The CDR3 consists of 15 residues. CDR1 and CDR2 from the germline V gene are LGHNA and YNFKEQ. The CDR3 spells CASSQDRGAHNEQFF. CDR3 nucleotides: TGTGCCAGCAGCCAAGACAGAGGTGCCCACAATGAGCAGTTCTTC.

The CDR3 loop is CASSYSPTGPGGLFF. As DNA, the CDR3 is TGTGCCAGCAGTTACTCTCCAACAGGGCCGGGGGGACTGTTTTTT. The gene calls are TRBV6-5 and TRBJ1-4, with D possibly TRBD1 on 6 matching bases. The CDR3 length is 15 residues. The ends were cut back, 0 bases at V and 13 bases at J, with 18 bases in the middle. The germline gives CDR1 MNHEY, CDR2 SVGAGI.

This rearrangement joins TRBV28 to TRBJ1-5; the D is unclear. The V end lost 7 bases, the J end lost 1 base, and 14 bases lay between the germline ends. The CDR3 has 15 amino acids. CDR1 and CDR2 from the germline V gene are MDHEN and SYDVKM. The CDR3: CASTGGPKSNQPQHF. In DNA form, the CDR3 reads TGTGCCAGCACCGGAGGACCCAAGAGCAATCAGCCCCAGCATTTT.

The V and J genes are TRBV5-6 and TRBJ1-3; D might be TRBD1 (5 bases). The CDR3 runs 15 residues. The germline V gene encodes CDR1 SGHDT and CDR2 YYEEEE. V was pared by 3 bases and J by 0 bases, with 10 bases between. This chain's CDR3 is CASSYGHSSGNTIYF. The CDR3 DNA reads as TGTGCCAGCAGCTACGGACACAGCTCTGGAAACACCATATATTTT.

The chain is built from TRBV19 and TRBJ2-1; a weak D match, TRBD2 (5 bases). CDR1 LNHDA and CDR2 SQIVND come from the germline V gene (reference sequence). V lost 6 bases and J lost 0, with 12 bases in between. The CDR3 loop spans 15 amino acids. CDR3 amino acids: CASSPGESSYNEQFF. CDR3 DNA sequence: TGTGCCAGTAGCCCTGGGGAGAGCTCCTACAATGAGCAGTTCTTC.

The chain uses TRBV28 and TRBJ1-6; 9 bases are shared with TRBD1. This CDR3 is built from 15 residues. Unmatched junction bases numbered 3, after V lost 2 bases and J lost 7 bases. In germline, CDR1 is MDHEN, CDR2 SYDVKM. The CDR3 loop reads CASSLGGQGNSPLHF. The CDR3 DNA follows: TGTGCCAGCAGTTTAGGGGGACAGGGCAATTCACCCCTCCACTTT.

The genes are TRBV11-3 and TRBJ1-1; 8 bases fit TRBD1. Losses at the gene ends were 1 base for V and 5 bases for J; bases not matched to a gene: 9. The CDR3 runs to 16 residues. CDR1 SGHNT and CDR2 YENEEA come from the germline V gene. CDR3 sequence reads: CASSLGPRDRSTEAFF. The DNA of the CDR3 is TGTGCCAGCAGCTTAGGACCCCGGGACAGGAGTACTGAAGCTTTCTTT.

The chain is built from TRBV6-6 and TRBJ1-2; 9 bases are a match to TRBD1. With V trimmed by 6 bases and J by 13 bases, 12 bases remained unmatched. The CDR3 sequence is 13 residues long. The V gene's germline CDR1 is MNHNY and CDR2 SVGAGI (reference sequence). CDR3 sequence reads: CASSETGQGYSTF. The CDR3 region has the DNA TGTGCCAGCAGCGAGACGGGACAGGGTTATAGCACCTTC.

V and J are TRBV29-1 and TRBJ2-7; 8 positions agree with TRBD2. The V gene's germline CDR1 is SQVTM and CDR2 ANQGSEA. The CDR3 consists of 12 residues. The ends lost 7 bases at V and 0 bases at J; junction bases unmatched: 2. This CDR3 reads CSGSGGSYEQYF. The CDR3, as DNA: TGCAGCGGCAGCGGGGGCTCCTACGAGCAGTACTTC.

The rearrangement links TRBV7-8 to TRBJ2-2; TRBD2 agrees at 9 bases. J was trimmed by 7 bases and V by 4 bases; bases with no gene match: 13. This CDR3 comprises 17 residues. Germline CDR1 is SGHVS and CDR2 is FQNEAQ. DNA of the CDR3: TGTGCCAGCAGCTCGGAAAGGGCGGGAGGGCCTGGCGGGGAGCTGTTTTTT. Its translation is CASSSERAGGPGGELFF.

CDR3 protein: CASSFGGQGVGEQFF. The CDR3 nucleotides read TGTGCCAGCAGCTTCGGAGGACAGGGGGTGGGTGAGCAGTTCTTC. The chain joins TRBV7-9 to TRBJ2-1; 10 bases agree with TRBD1. With 3 bases clipped from V and 9 bases from J, the junction kept 8 bases outside the gene matches. This CDR3 region has 15 residues. Germline V gene data show CDR1 as SEHNR and CDR2 as FQNEAQ (reference sequence).

The rearrangement links TRBV19 to TRBJ2-7; 11 bases align to TRBD2. The CDR3 extends over 18 amino acids. V dropped 5 bases and J dropped 1; count of bases not matched to a gene: 13. CDR1 is LNHDA, CDR2 SQIVND, per germline (reference sequence). CDR3 region: CASSLTGLLAGVSYEQYF. For the CDR3, the DNA is TGTGCCAGTAGTCTAACGGGTCTACTAGCGGGAGTTTCCTACGAGCAGTACTTC.

The chain employs TRBV7-9 and TRBJ1-2, with D unclear. The V and J ends lost 1 base and 8 bases respectively, with 14 bases between them. The V gene's germline CDR1 is SEHNR and CDR2 FQNEAQ (reference sequence). The CDR3 is made up of 14 amino acids. CDR3 DNA: TGTGCCAGCAGCTTAGAAGTAGCCCGCGACGGCTACACCTTC. It encodes CASSLEVARDGYTF.

This CDR3 is CASSLGVQVPTDTQYF. CDR3 coding DNA: TGTGCCAGCAGCTTAGGCGTGCAGGTACCCACAGATACGCAGTATTTT. This chain connects TRBV13 to TRBJ2-3; D gene uncertain. Deletions cut 0 bases from V and 2 bases from J, with 12 bases between. The CDR3 extends over 16 amino acids. Germline CDR1 reads PRHDT; CDR2 reads FYEKMQ (reference sequence).

The V gene is TRBV7-9, the J gene TRBJ2-3; a possible D gene is TRBD2 (5 bases). Trimming took off 2 bases at V and 10 bases at J, with 13 bases between the two ends. The CDR3 consists of 13 residues. Per germline, CDR1 SEHNR and CDR2 FQNEAQ (reference sequence). The CDR3 loop reads CASSLSAVTAQYF. The CDR3, as DNA: TGTGCCAGCAGCTTATCAGCGGTGACTGCGCAGTATTTT.

The chain couples TRBV6-5 to TRBJ1-1; D is unresolved. This CDR3 is built from 12 residues. The V end was cut by 2 bases, the J end by 1 base, with 2 bases between. CDR1 is MNHEY, CDR2 SVGAGI, per germline. CDR3 in DNA: TGTGCCAGCAGTTACCGGAACACTGAAGCTTTCTTT. Its translation is CASSYRNTEAFF.

The V gene is TRBV9, the J gene TRBJ1-2, with D perhaps TRBD1 (6 bases). The length of the CDR3 is 15 residues. V dropped 3 bases and J dropped 7 bases, with 19 bases sitting between them. Germline-derived CDR1 and CDR2 are SGDLS and YYNGEE. The CDR3 DNA reads TGTGCCAGCAGCGCCCTACAGGGATCTGGTGGTGGCTACACCTTC. Translated: CASSALQGSGGGYTF.

The chain uses TRBV7-9 and TRBJ1-5, with TRBD1 matching over 8 bases. After removal of 4 bases from V and 6 bases from J, the junction contained 8 bases not matched to a gene. This CDR3 spans 15 amino acids. CDR1 SEHNR and CDR2 FQNEAQ come from the germline V gene (reference sequence). CDR3 protein: CASSSTSGGVQPQHF. CDR3 coding DNA: TGTGCCAGCAGCTCCACTTCAGGGGGCGTTCAGCCCCAGCATTTT.